The entry below describes one T cell receptor (beta chain). Antigen specificity is unknown. The sample is drawn from a study of graft-versus-host responses after intestinal transplantation. The V and J ends lost 1 base and 1 base, in that order; junction bases with no gene match: 0. Germline lookup yields CDR1 SQVTM and CDR2 ANQGSEA. This CDR3 is built from 14 residues. Assay used: immunoSEQ multiplex PCR; TCRdb lists only in-frame clones, some missing. The repertoire holds about 39,000 clones, with more than 85% as singletons. This sequence originates from a human donor who was the organ donor for an intestinal transplant. The gene calls are TRBV29-1 and TRBJ2-3; 9 nucleotides line up with TRBD1. The specimen was unstimulated CD8+ T cells sorted from spleen or lymph node cells, collected before transplant. The CDR3 region has the DNA TGCAGCGTTGAAGGGGACAGGGGCACAGATACGCAGTATTTT. This sequence encodes CSVEGDRGTDTQYF.